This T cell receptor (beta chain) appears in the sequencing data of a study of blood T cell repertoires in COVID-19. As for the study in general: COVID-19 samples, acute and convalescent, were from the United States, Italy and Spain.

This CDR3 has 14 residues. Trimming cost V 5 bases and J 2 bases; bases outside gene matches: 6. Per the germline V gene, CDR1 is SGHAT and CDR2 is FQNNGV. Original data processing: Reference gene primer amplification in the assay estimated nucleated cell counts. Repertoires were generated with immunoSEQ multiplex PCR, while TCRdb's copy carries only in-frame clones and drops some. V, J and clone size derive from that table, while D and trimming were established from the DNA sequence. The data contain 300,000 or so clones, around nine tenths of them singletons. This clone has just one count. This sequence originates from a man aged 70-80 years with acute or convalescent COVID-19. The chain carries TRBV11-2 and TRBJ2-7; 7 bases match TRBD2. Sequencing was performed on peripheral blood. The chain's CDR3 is CASSGWDYTYEQYF. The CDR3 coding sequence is TGTGCCAGCAGCGGGTGGGACTACACCTACGAGCAGTACTTC.